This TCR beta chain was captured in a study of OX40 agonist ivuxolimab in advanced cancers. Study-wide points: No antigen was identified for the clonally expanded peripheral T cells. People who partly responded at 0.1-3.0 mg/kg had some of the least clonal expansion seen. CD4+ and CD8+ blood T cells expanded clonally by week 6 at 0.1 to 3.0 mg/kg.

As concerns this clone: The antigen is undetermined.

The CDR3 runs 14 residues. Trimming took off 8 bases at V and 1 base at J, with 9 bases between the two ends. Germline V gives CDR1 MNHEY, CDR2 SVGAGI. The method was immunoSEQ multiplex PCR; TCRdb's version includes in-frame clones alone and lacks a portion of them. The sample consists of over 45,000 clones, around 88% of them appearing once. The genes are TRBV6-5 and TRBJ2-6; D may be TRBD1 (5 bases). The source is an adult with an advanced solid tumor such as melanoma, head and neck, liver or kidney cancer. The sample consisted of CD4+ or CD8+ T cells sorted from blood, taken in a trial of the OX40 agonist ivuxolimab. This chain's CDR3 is CASGSGSGANVLTF. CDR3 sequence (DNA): TGTGCCAGCGGATCAGGGTCTGGGGCCAACGTCCTGACTTTC.